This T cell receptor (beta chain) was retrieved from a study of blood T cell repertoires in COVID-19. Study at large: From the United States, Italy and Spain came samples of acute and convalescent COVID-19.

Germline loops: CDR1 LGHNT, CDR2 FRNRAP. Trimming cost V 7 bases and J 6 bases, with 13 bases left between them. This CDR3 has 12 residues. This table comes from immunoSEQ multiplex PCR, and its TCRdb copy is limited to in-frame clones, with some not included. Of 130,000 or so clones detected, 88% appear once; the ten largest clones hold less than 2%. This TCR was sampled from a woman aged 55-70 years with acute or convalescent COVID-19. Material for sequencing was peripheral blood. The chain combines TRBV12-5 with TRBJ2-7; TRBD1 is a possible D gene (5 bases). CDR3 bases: TGTGCTAGTGCCCCTAATAGGGGCGAGCAGTACTTC. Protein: CASAPNRGEQYF. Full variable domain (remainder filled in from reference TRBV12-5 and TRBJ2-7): DARVTQTPRHKVTEMGQEVTMRCQPILGHNTVFWYRQTMMQGLELLAYFRNRAPLDDSGMPKDRFSAEMPDATLATLKIQPSEPRDSAVYFCASAPNRGEQYFGPGTRLTVT.